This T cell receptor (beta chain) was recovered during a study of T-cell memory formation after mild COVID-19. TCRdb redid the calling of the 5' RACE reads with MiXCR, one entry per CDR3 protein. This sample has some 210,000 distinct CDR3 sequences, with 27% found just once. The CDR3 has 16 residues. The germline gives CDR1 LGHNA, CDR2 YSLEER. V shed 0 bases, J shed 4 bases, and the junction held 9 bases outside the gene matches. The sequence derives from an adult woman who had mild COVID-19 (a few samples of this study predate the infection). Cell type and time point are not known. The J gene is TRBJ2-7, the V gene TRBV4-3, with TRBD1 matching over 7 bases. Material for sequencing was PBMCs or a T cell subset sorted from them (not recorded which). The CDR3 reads CASSQEVSGGMYEQYF. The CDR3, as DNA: TGCGCCAGCAGCCAAGAAGTGTCAGGGGGTATGTACGAGCAGTACTTC.